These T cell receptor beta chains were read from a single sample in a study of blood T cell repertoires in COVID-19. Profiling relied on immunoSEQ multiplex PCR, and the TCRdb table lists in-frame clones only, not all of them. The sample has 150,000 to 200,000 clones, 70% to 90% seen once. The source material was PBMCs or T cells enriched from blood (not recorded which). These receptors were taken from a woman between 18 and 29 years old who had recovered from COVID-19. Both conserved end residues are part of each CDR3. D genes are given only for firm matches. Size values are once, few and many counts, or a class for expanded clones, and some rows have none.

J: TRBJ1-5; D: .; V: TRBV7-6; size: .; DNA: TGTGCCAGCAGCTTATCCCAGAATCAGCCCCAGCATTTT; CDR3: CASSLSQNQPQHF
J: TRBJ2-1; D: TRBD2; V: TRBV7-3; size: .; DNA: TGTGCCAGCAGCTTATGGGGACTAGGGGACAATGAGCAGTTCTTC; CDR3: CASSLWGLGDNEQFF
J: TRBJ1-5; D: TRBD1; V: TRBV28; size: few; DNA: TGTGCCAGCATAGATAGGACAGGGCGGCGGCAGCCCCAGCATTTT; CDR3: CASIDRTGRRQPQHF
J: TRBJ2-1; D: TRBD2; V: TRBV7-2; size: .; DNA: TGTGCCAGCAGCAAGGAGCGGGGGTCCTACAATGAGCAGTTCTTC; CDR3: CASSKERGSYNEQFF
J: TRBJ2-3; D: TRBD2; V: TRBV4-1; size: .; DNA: TGCGCCAGCAGCCAAGTCGGGAGGGCCGCATATTCAGATACGCAGTATTTT; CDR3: CASSQVGRAAYSDTQYF
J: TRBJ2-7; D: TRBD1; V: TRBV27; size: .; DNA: TGTGCCAGCAGTTTTTATCCCCCGGGACAGGGTTACGAGCAGTACTTC; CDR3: CASSFYPPGQGYEQYF
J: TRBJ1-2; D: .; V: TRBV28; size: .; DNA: TGTGCCAGCAGACACAATGACAGACCTCTTAACTATGGCTACACCTTC; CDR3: CASRHNDRPLNYGYTF
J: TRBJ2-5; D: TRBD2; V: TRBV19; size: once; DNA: TGTGCCAGTAGTATGTTAGCGGGATTGTCCGAGACCCAGTACTTC; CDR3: CASSMLAGLSETQYF
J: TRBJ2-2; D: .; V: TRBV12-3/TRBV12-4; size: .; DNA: TGTGCCAGCAGTTTAGGACTCACCGGGGAGCTGTTTTTT; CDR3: CASSLGLTGELFF
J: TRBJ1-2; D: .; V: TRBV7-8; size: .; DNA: TGTGCCAGCAGCTTAACGACCCAGGGGTTTGGATATGGCTACACCTTC; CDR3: CASSLTTQGFGYGYTF
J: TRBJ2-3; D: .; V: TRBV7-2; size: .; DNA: TGTGCCAGCAGCTTCGACAGCCCTACTACCACAGATACGCAGTATTTT; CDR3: CASSFDSPTTTDTQYF
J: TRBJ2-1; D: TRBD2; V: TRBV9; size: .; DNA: TGTGCCAGCAGCGTAGACGGGGGGGCCTACAATGAGCAGTTCTTC; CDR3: CASSVDGGAYNEQFF
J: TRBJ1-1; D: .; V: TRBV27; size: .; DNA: TGTGCCAGCAGTGGGTCCCGGCTTACAGGTGAACCTGAAGCTTTCTTT; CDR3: CASSGSRLTGEPEAFF
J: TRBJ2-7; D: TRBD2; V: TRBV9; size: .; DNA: TGTGCCAGCAGCGTAGCGATTAGCGGGACCCACGAGCAGTACTTC; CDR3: CASSVAISGTHEQYF
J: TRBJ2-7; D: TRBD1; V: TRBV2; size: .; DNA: TGTGCCAGCTTTGGGGTGGACAGGGAGTTCGGCGAGCAGTACTTC; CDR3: CASFGVDREFGEQYF
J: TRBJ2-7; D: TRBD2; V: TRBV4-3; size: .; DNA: TGCGCCAGCAGCCAAGGGACTAGCGGCTACGAGCAGTACTTC; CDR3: CASSQGTSGYEQYF
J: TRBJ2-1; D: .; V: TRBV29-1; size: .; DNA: TGCAGCGTTGAAGCCAAAGGGGTATTCTTC; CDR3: CSVEAKGVFF
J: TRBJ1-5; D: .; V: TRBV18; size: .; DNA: TGTGCCAGCTCACGTAATTACGGAGCCGAGTGGCCCCAGCATTTT; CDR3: CASSRNYGAEWPQHF
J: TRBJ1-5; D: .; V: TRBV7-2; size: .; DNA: TGTGCCAGCAGCTTAGGAACAGGGCGCAATCAGCCCCAGCATTTT; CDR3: CASSLGTGRNQPQHF
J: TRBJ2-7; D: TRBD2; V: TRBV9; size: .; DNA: TGTGCCAGCAGCGCGGGACTAGGTACCTACGAGCAGTACTTC; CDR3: CASSAGLGTYEQYF
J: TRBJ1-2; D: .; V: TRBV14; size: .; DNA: TGTGCCAGCAGCCAATACGGAGCTATCTATGGCTACACCTTC; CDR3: CASSQYGAIYGYTF
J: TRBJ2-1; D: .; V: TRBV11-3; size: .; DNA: TGTGCCAGCAGCTTGAGGACTGACTACAATGAGCAGTTCTTC; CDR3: CASSLRTDYNEQFF
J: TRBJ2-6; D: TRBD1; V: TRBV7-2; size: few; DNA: TGTGCCAGCAGCTATCTGACAGGGTCAATTTATGGGGCCAACGTCCTGACTTTC; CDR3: CASSYLTGSIYGANVLTF
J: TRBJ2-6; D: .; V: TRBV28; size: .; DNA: TGTGCCAGCCTACAAGTCGCGGGCACTGGGGCCAACGTCCTGACTTTC; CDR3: CASLQVAGTGANVLTF
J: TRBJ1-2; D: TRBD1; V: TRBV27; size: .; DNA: TGTGCCAGCAGTTTACGCCGGGACAGCTATGGCTACACCTTC; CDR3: CASSLRRDSYGYTF
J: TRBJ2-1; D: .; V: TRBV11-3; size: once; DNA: TGTGCCAGCAGCTTAAGCCTAGGGGGCAATGAGCAGTTCTTC; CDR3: CASSLSLGGNEQFF